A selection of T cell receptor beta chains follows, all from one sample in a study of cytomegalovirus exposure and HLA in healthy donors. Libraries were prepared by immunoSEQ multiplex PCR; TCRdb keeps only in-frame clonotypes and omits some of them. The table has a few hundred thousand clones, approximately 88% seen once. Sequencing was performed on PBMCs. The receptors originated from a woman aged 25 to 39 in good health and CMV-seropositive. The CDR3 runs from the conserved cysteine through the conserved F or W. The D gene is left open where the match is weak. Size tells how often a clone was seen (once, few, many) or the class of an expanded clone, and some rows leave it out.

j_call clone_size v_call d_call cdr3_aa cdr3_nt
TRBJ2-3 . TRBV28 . CASSHRQGPADTQYF TGTGCCAGCAGTCACCGCCAGGGGCCAGCAGATACGCAGTATTTT
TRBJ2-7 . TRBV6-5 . CASSYSTGVYEQYF TGTGCCAGCAGTTACTCGACAGGTGTCTACGAGCAGTACTTC
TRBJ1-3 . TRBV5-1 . CASSFSATRSGNTIYF TGCGCCAGCAGCTTCTCGGCTACCCGCTCTGGAAACACCATATATTTT
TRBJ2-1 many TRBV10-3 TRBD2 CAIRKSGLAGVNEQFF TGTGCCATCAGGAAGTCCGGGCTAGCGGGAGTCAATGAGCAGTTCTTC
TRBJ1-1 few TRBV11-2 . CASSLRALGTEAFF TGTGCCAGCAGCCTCCGAGCCTTGGGGACTGAAGCTTTCTTT
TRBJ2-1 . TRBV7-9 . CASSLASVSNEQFF TGTGCCAGCAGCTTAGCGTCCGTTAGCAATGAGCAGTTCTTC
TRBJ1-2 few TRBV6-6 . CASNLPGGHGIYGYTF TGTGCCAGCAACCTACCTGGAGGACATGGAATATATGGCTACACCTTC
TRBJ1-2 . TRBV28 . CARERGGYGYTF TGTGCGAGAGAGAGGGGAGGCTATGGCTACACCTTC
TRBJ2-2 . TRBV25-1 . CASSGLFPEGRNTGELFF TGTGCCAGCAGTGGCCTTTTCCCGGAGGGCCGGAACACCGGGGAGCTGTTTTTT
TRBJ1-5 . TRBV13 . CASSFNSNQPQHF TGTGCCAGCAGCTTCAATAGCAATCAGCCCCAGCATTTT
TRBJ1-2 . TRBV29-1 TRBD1 CSVLTGFYGYTF TGCAGCGTATTGACAGGGTTCTATGGCTACACCTTC
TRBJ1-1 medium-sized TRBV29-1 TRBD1 CSGNRGGMNTEAFF TGCAGCGGAAACAGGGGAGGCATGAACACTGAAGCTTTCTTT
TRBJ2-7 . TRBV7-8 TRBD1 CASSLRTGEWQYF TGTGCCAGCAGCTTGAGGACAGGGGAGTGGCAGTACTTC
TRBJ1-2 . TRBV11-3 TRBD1 CASSQGGTGLHSYGYTF TGTGCCAGCAGCCAGGGGGGGACAGGCCTTCATTCCTATGGCTACACCTTC
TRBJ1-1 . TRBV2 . CASSELSRASEAFF TGTGCCAGCAGTGAATTGAGCCGAGCGTCGGAAGCTTTCTTT
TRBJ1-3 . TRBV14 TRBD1 CASSGTGARNTIYF TGTGCCAGCAGTGGAACAGGGGCAAGAAACACCATATATTTT
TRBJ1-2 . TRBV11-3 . CASSLVRGFQIGYTF TGTGCCAGCAGCTTAGTTCGAGGGTTCCAAATTGGCTACACCTTC
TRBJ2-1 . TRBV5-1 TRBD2 CASRPTSGRFYNEQFF TGCGCCAGCAGGCCGACTAGCGGGAGGTTCTACAATGAGCAGTTCTTC
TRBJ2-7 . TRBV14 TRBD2 CASSRTGGHYEQYF TGTGCCAGCAGCCGAACGGGAGGGCACTACGAGCAGTACTTC
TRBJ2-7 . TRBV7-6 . CASSVGGTLSYEQYF TGTGCCAGCAGCGTCGGCGGGACACTTTCCTACGAGCAGTACTTC
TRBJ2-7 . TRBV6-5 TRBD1 CASGTGLGVSYEQYF TGTGCCAGCGGGACAGGCCTAGGGGTATCCTACGAGCAGTACTTC
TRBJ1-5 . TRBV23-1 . CASSQGGKYQPQHF TGCGCCAGCAGTCAAGGTGGGAAGTATCAGCCCCAGCATTTT
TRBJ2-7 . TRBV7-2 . CASSPGQTYEQYF TGTGCCAGCAGCCCCGGACAGACCTACGAGCAGTACTTC
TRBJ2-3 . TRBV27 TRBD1 CATRTGATDTQYF TGTGCCACCCGGACAGGGGCAACAGATACGCAGTATTTT
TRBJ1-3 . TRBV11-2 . CASSLTLGPSSGNTIYF TGTGCCAGCAGCTTAACCCTGGGACCGAGCTCTGGAAACACCATATATTTT
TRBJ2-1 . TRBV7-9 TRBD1 CASSNGAWDRYNEQFF TGTGCCAGCAGCAACGGAGCCTGGGACAGATACAATGAGCAGTTCTTC
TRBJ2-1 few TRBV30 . CAWSHGRDVNEQFF TGTGCCTGGAGTCATGGCCGGGATGTGAATGAGCAGTTCTTC
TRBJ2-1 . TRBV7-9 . CASSRFPNEQFF TGTGCCAGCAGTCGTTTTCCCAATGAGCAGTTCTTC
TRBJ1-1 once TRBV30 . CAWSVTGAGAKAFF TGTGCCTGGAGTGTAACGGGGGCAGGCGCAAAAGCTTTCTTT
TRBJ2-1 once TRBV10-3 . CAISESSKGGNEQFF TGTGCCATCAGTGAGAGCAGTAAAGGTGGAAATGAGCAGTTCTTC
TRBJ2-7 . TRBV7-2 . CASSREHLYEQYF TGTGCCAGCAGCCGGGAACACCTCTACGAGCAGTACTTC
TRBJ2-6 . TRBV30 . CAWSPPEAGANVLTF TGTGCCTGGAGTCCCCCGGAGGCTGGGGCCAACGTCCTGACTTTC